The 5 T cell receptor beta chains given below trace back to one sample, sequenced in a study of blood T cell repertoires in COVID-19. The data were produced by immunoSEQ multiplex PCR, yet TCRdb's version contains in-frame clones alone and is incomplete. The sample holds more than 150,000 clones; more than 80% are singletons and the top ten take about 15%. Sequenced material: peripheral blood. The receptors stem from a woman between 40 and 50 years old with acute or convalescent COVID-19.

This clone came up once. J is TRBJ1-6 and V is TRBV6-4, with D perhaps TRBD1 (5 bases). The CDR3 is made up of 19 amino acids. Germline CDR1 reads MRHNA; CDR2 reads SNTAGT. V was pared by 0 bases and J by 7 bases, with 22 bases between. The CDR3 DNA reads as TGTGCCAGCAGTGACTCGGGCAGGGTAGCCGGTCGACTCAATTCACCCCTCCACTTT. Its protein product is CASSDSGRVAGRLNSPLHF.

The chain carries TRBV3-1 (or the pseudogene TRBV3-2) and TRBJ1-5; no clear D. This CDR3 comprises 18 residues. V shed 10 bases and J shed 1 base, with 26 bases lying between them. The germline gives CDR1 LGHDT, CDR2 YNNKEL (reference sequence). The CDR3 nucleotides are TGTGCCACCAAGCCCTCCCCTCCACGAAAACCGAGCAATCAGCCCCAGCATTTT. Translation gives CATKPSPPRKPSNQPQHF.

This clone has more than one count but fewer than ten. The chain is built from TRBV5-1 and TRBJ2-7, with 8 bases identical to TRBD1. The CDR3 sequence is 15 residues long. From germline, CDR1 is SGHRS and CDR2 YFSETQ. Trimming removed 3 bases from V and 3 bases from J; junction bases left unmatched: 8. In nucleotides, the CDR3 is TGCGCCAGCAGCTACACCGGGACAGGAGGCTACGAGCAGTACTTC. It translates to CASSYTGTGGYEQYF.

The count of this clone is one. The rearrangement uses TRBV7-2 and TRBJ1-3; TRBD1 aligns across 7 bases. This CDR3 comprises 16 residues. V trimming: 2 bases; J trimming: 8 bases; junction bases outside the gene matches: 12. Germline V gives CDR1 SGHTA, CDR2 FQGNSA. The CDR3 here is CASSLRGEGALYTIYF. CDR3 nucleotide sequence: TGTGCCAGCAGCTTAAGAGGAGAGGGGGCCTTGTACACCATATATTTT.

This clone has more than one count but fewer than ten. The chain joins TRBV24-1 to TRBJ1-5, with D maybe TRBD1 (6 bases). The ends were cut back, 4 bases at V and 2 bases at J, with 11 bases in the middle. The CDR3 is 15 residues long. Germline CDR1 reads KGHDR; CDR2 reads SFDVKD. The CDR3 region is CATSEGGLGNQPQHF. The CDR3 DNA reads TGTGCCACCAGTGAGGGGGGGCTTGGCAATCAGCCCCAGCATTTT.